These 24 T cell receptor beta chains were sequenced from one sample in a study of T-cell memory formation after mild COVID-19. TCRdb itself ran the 5' RACE reads through MiXCR, one entry per CDR3 protein. This sample has about 200,000 distinct CDR3 sequences; 9.5% to 10% occur once, and the top ten carry 3.5% to 4%. The specimen sequenced was PBMCs or a T cell subset sorted from them (not recorded which). The receptors come from a man aged 18 to 30 who had mild COVID-19 (a few samples of this study predate the infection). Cell type and time point are not known.

V gene TRBV3-1 combines with J gene TRBJ1-2; TRBD1 is a possible D gene (5 bases). Germline values: CDR1 LGHDT, CDR2 YNNKEL (reference sequence). This CDR3 has 15 amino acids. Trimming took 3 bases from V and 1 from J, leaving 12 bases between them. CDR3 in amino acids: CASSHRRGDNYGYTF. DNA for the CDR3: TGTGCCAGCAGCCATAGACGGGGGGATAACTATGGCTACACCTTC.

This clonotype was detected ten times or more. The chain carries TRBV20-1 and TRBJ2-1; a weak D match, TRBD1 (6 bases). With 6 bases removed from V and 3 bases from J, the gap between germline ends came to 21 bases. CDR1 and CDR2 (germline): DFQATT, SNEGSKA (reference sequence). The CDR3 is made up of 16 amino acids. As DNA, the CDR3 is TGCAGTGCAACCCCCCCGGGACATGGGGTCTACAATGAGCAGTTCTTC. Its protein is CSATPPGHGVYNEQFF.

This clonotype showed up many times. This rearrangement joins TRBV5-1 to TRBJ2-2; D is ambiguous. This CDR3 is 15 amino acids long. Trimming took off 0 bases at V and 4 bases at J, with 10 bases between the two ends. Germline V CDR1 and CDR2: SGHRS, YFSETQ. CDR3 sequence (DNA): TGCGCCAGCAGCTTGGTCAGGCCTAGCACCGGGGAGCTGTTTTTT. Its protein is CASSLVRPSTGELFF. Full variable domain (rest looked up from reference TRBV5-1 and TRBJ2-2): KAGVTQTPRYLIKTRGQQVTLSCSPISGHRSVSWYQQTPGQGLQFLFEYFSETQRNKGNFPGRFSGRQFSNSRSEMNVSTLELGDSALYLCASSLVRPSTGELFFGEGSRLTVL.

This clonotype was seen repeatedly, ten times or more. The chain employs TRBV12-3 or TRBV12-4 and TRBJ1-5; D gene unclear. V gave up 3 bases and J gave up 2 bases, with 11 bases separating them. The CDR3 has 15 amino acids. The DNA for the CDR3 is TGTGCCAGCAGTTTGAGGGAGGAAGGCAATCAGCCCCAGCATTTT. It yields the protein CASSLREEGNQPQHF.

The chain uses TRBV2 and TRBJ2-5; 7 nucleotides line up with TRBD2. Trimming removed 6 bases from V and 5 bases from J; junction bases left unmatched: 6. This CDR3 contains 13 residues. Germline assignment: CDR1 SNHLY and CDR2 FYNNEI. The CDR3 sequence is CASSRDYPETQYF. CDR3 bases: TGTGCCAGCAGCCGGGACTACCCCGAGACCCAGTACTTC.

The CDR3 nucleotides read TGTGCCAGCAGCCCCGACGCGGGGCGGACCGGGGAGCTGTTTTTT. Its protein product is CASSPDAGRTGELFF. This chain joins TRBV7-3 and TRBJ2-2; D is possibly TRBD2 (6 bases). The V and J ends lost 5 bases and 5 bases respectively, with 15 bases between them. This CDR3 comprises 15 residues. The germline V gene has CDR1 SGHTA and CDR2 FQGTGA.

Concerning this clonotype itself: It may be a read error: a sequence one base away is much more abundant. This rearrangement joins TRBV12-3 or TRBV12-4 to TRBJ1-4; D gene uncertain. The length of the CDR3 is 13 residues. In DNA form, the CDR3 reads TGTGGCAGCAACCTGAATAAGAATGAAAAACTGTTTTTT. Protein product: CGSNLNKNEKLFF.

A few counts support this clonotype. The rearrangement joins TRBV4-2 to TRBJ1-2, with no clear D. This CDR3 is 15 amino acids long. Trimming left V 0 bases short and J 0 bases short, with 8 bases between. CDR1 and CDR2 (germline): LGHNA, YNFKEQ. The CDR3 reads CASSQETLTNYGYTF. The CDR3, as DNA: TGTGCCAGCAGCCAAGAGACACTTACTAACTATGGCTACACCTTC.

The table lists this clonotype with many counts. The chain combines TRBV5-1 with TRBJ1-2; TRBD1 agrees at 8 bases. The CDR3 consists of 14 residues. From germline, CDR1 is SGHRS and CDR2 YFSETQ. J was trimmed by 2 bases and V by 0 bases; bases with no gene match: 0. In nucleotides, the CDR3 is TGCGCCAGCAGCTTGGGGACAGGGAACTATGGCTACACCTTC. Residues: CASSLGTGNYGYTF.

This clonotype appeared a single time. A clone one base away is much larger, so this may be a read error. This sequence joins TRBV4-1 and TRBJ2-2, with 7 bases that match TRBD2. Germline V gene sequence: CDR1 MGHRA, CDR2 YSYEKL. Losses at the gene ends were 3 bases for V and 6 bases for J; bases not matched to a gene: 4. The CDR3 is 14 amino acids. The chain's CDR3 is CASSHPGGSGELFF. The CDR3 DNA reads as TGCGCCAGCAGCCATCCCGGGGGGTCCGGGGAGCTGTTTTTT.

The chain employs TRBV11-1 and TRBJ1-1, with unresolved D. CDR1 SGHAT and CDR2 FQDESV come from the germline V gene (reference sequence). The V end was cut by 1 base, the J end by 2 bases, with 14 bases between. This CDR3 contains 16 residues. This CDR3 is CASSLGLWTANTEAFF. The CDR3 DNA follows: TGTGCCAGCAGCTTAGGCCTTTGGACCGCCAACACTGAAGCTTTCTTT.

This clonotype was observed a handful of times. The chain joins TRBV12-3 or TRBV12-4 to TRBJ2-2; 10 bases align to TRBD1. V trimming: 7 bases; J trimming: 4 bases; junction bases outside the gene matches: 6. The CDR3 runs 15 residues. The CDR3 nucleotides read TGTGCCAGCAACCCGACAGGGGGCTTCACCGGGGAGCTGTTTTTT. Amino acid sequence: CASNPTGGFTGELFF.

There are a few counts of this clonotype. The J gene is TRBJ1-6, the V gene TRBV20-1; no definite D call. Deletions cut 3 bases from V and 6 bases from J, with 12 bases between. The CDR3 has 14 amino acids. CDR1 is DFQATT, CDR2 SNEGSKA, per germline (reference sequence). This chain's CDR3 is CSARAWRINSPLHF. The CDR3 bases are TGCAGTGCTAGGGCGTGGCGGATTAATTCACCCCTCCACTTT.

This clonotype was recorded at least ten times. The V call is TRBV6-5, the J call TRBJ2-4; D is possibly TRBD1 or TRBD2 (6 bases each). This CDR3 spans 15 amino acids. Germline V lookup: CDR1 MNHEY, CDR2 SVGAGI. V lost 1 base and J 6 bases, leaving 13 bases between the germline ends. This CDR3 is CASSYWGEGGNIQYF. The CDR3 bases are TGTGCCAGCAGTTACTGGGGAGAGGGGGGAAACATTCAGTACTTC.

This clonotype has more than one count but fewer than ten. The chain joins TRBV12-3 or TRBV12-4 to TRBJ1-6; the D gene is possibly TRBD1 (6 bases). With 3 bases removed from V and 7 bases from J, the gap between germline ends came to 13 bases. This CDR3 is 15 amino acids long. The CDR3 loop reads CASSFWGPGNSPLHF. The CDR3 coding sequence is TGTGCCAGCAGTTTTTGGGGGCCTGGAAATTCACCCCTCCACTTT.

Many counts were recorded for this clonotype. The rearrangement joins TRBV15 to TRBJ2-4; D tentatively fits TRBD1 or TRBD2 (5 bases each). Trimming shortened V by 2 bases and J by 5 bases, and 13 bases separated the two germline ends. Looked up from germline, CDR1 is LNHNV and CDR2 is YYDKDF (reference sequence). The CDR3 runs to 15 residues. The CDR3 DNA reads as TGTGCCACCAGCAGACCAGGGAGTGTCGAAAACATTCAGTACTTC. Its protein product is CATSRPGSVENIQYF.

This clonotype occurred a few times. This chain connects TRBV9 to TRBJ1-6; D is uncertain. The CDR3 consists of 14 residues. The ends were cut back, 2 bases at V and 9 bases at J, with 12 bases in the middle. Germline V gene sequence: CDR1 SGDLS, CDR2 YYNGEE. CDR3 protein: CASSVEGSSSPLHF. The CDR3 nucleotides read TGTGCCAGCAGCGTGGAAGGGAGTAGTTCACCCCTCCACTTT.

The CDR3 DNA is TGTGCCAGCAGAAGGGAGTTATCTGGAAACACCATATATTTT. Amino acids: CASRRELSGNTIYF. V gene TRBV2 combines with J gene TRBJ1-3; D call uncertain. V lost 6 bases, J lost 1 base, and 10 bases lay in between. Germline CDR1 is SNHLY and CDR2 is FYNNEI. The CDR3 spans 14 residues.

This clonotype was found a few times. The genes are TRBV12-3 or TRBV12-4 and TRBJ1-2, with D possibly TRBD1 on 6 matching bases. Trimming removed 6 bases at V and 8 bases at J, with 13 bases between. The CDR3 length is 12 residues. In DNA, the CDR3 is TGTGCCAGCAGATCCAACAGGGCAGGCTACACCTTC. Residues: CASRSNRAGYTF.

This clonotype was counted many times. CDR3: CASSRDPPGYQPQHF. CDR3 DNA: TGTGCCAGCAGTCGGGACCCACCAGGGTATCAGCCCCAGCATTTT. J is TRBJ1-5 and V is TRBV6-1, with D possibly being TRBD1 (5 bases). V lost 5 bases and J 5 bases, leaving 16 bases between the germline ends. In germline, CDR1 is MNHNS, CDR2 SASEGT. The CDR3 extends over 15 amino acids.

This clonotype was found many times. The chain links TRBV5-1 to TRBJ2-1; 7 bases are shared with TRBD2. J lost 9 bases, V lost 4 bases, and 13 bases had no gene match. The germline gives CDR1 SGHRS, CDR2 YFSETQ. The length of the CDR3 is 15 residues. The chain's CDR3 is CASSGRGGPELEQFF. CDR3 in DNA: TGCGCCAGCAGCGGGAGGGGCGGCCCAGAACTTGAGCAGTTCTTC.

The CDR3 nucleotides are TGCGCCAGCAGCTTGGGGCTAGCGGGGGTCACAGATACGCAGTATTTT. Translation gives CASSLGLAGVTDTQYF. The V call is TRBV5-1, the J call TRBJ2-3; 10 bases align to TRBD2. Trimming cost V 0 bases and J 2 bases; bases outside gene matches: 3. Germline assignment: CDR1 SGHRS and CDR2 YFSETQ. The CDR3 consists of 16 residues.

The sample holds many counts of this clonotype. The V call is TRBV5-1, the J call TRBJ1-1; D unresolved. V lost 2 bases and J lost 5, with 13 bases in between. Germline CDR1 and CDR2: SGHRS and YFSETQ. The CDR3 consists of 14 residues. The CDR3 sequence is CASSLNGDWTEAFF. In DNA form, the CDR3 reads TGCGCCAGCAGCTTAAACGGGGATTGGACTGAAGCTTTCTTT.

The chain has TRBV12-3 or TRBV12-4 and TRBJ2-3; the D is unclear. The V gene lost 6 bases and the J gene lost 0 bases, with 13 bases spanning the gap. The CDR3 has 15 amino acids. CDR3 sequence: CASRPGRGSTDTQYF. CDR3 coding DNA: TGTGCCAGCAGGCCCGGGCGCGGTAGCACAGATACGCAGTATTTT.